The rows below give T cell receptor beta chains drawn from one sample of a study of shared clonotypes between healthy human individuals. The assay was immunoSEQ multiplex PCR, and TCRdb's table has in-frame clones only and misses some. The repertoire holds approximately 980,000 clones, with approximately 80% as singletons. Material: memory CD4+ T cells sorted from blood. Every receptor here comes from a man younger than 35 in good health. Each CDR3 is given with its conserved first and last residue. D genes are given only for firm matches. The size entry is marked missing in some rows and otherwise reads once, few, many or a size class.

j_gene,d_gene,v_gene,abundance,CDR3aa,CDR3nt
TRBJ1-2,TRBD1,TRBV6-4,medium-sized,CASSAGQGYGYTF,TGTGCCAGCAGTGCCGGACAGGGCTATGGCTACACCTTC
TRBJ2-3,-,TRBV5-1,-,CASSSKQGSSPDTQYF,TGCGCCAGCAGCTCGAAACAGGGCTCAAGCCCAGATACGCAGTATTTT
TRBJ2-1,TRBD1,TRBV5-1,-,CASSMTGAHNEQFF,TGCGCCAGCAGTATGACAGGGGCGCACAATGAGCAGTTCTTC
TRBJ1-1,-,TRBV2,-,CASTLRGGAGTEAFF,TGTGCCAGCACCTTGAGGGGGGGTGCGGGGACTGAAGCTTTCTTT
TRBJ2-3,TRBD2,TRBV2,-,CASSQRAGGTDTQYF,TGTGCCAGCAGTCAAAGAGCGGGGGGCACAGATACGCAGTATTTT
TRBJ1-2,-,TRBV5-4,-,CASSLGVDYGYTF,TGTGCCAGCAGCTTAGGGGTTGACTATGGCTACACCTTC
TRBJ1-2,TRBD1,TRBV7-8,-,CASSLTGGVYGYTF,TGTGCCAGCAGCCTGACAGGGGGGGTCTATGGCTACACCTTC
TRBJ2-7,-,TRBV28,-,CASSSRYEQYF,TGTGCCAGCAGTTCACGATACGAGCAGTACTTC
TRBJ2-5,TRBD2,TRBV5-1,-,CASQLGGGQETQYF,TGCGCCAGCCAGCTCGGCGGGGGACAAGAGACCCAGTACTTC
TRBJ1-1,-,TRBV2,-,CASSEGGPRVGAFF,TGTGCCAGCAGTGAAGGGGGACCGCGGGTCGGAGCTTTCTTT
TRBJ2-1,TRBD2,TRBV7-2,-,CASSSPWTSGNEQFF,TGTGCCAGCAGCTCCCCTTGGACTAGCGGTAATGAGCAGTTCTTC
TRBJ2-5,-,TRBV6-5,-,CASGTGAETQYF,TGTGCCAGCGGTACGGGGGCGGAGACCCAGTACTTC
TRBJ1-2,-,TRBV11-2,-,CASSLATYGYTF,TGTGCCAGCAGCTTAGCCACCTATGGCTACACCTTC
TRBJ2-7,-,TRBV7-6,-,CASSRDVRGEQYF,TGTGCCAGCAGCAGGGACGTCCGAGGCGAGCAGTACTTC
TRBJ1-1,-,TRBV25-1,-,CASSDGPRNTEAFF,TGTGCCAGCAGTGACGGGCCGAGGAACACTGAAGCTTTCTTT
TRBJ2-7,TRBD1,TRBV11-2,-,CASNNKQGVSNEQYF,TGTGCCAGCAACAATAAACAGGGGGTTTCAAACGAGCAGTACTTC
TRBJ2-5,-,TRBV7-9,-,CASSLGSGQETQYF,TGTGCCAGCAGCTTAGGGTCCGGCCAAGAGACCCAGTACTTC
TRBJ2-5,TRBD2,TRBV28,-,CASSLWASGGPFQETQYF,TGTGCCAGCAGTTTATGGGCTAGCGGGGGTCCCTTCCAAGAGACCCAGTACTTC
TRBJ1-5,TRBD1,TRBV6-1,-,CASSEQGARQPQHF,TGTGCCAGCAGTGAACAGGGGGCGCGGCAGCCCCAGCATTTT
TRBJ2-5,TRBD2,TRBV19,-,CASSTGLAGGQRETQYF,TGTGCCAGTAGTACGGGACTAGCGGGGGGGCAGCGAGAGACCCAGTACTTC
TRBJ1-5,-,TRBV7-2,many,CASSRDRNRQPQHF,TGTGCCAGCAGCCGAGACAGGAACCGACAGCCCCAGCATTTT
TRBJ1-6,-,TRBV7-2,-,CASSLAPPNLGSPLHF,TGTGCCAGCAGCTTAGCGCCCCCTAACTTAGGTTCACCCCTCCACTTT
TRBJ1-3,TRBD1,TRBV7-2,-,CASSPDRGRVTIYF,TGTGCCAGCAGCCCTGACAGGGGGCGAGTCACCATATATTTT
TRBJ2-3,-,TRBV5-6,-,CASSWGEGAQYF,TGTGCCAGCAGCTGGGGAGAAGGAGCGCAGTATTTT
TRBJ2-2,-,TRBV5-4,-,CASSAGGPGELFF,TGTGCCAGCAGCGCCGGAGGGCCCGGGGAGCTGTTTTTT
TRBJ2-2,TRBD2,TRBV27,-,CASSPMIGTRVKSGELFF,TGTGCCAGCAGTCCCATGATCGGGACTAGAGTGAAGTCCGGGGAGCTGTTTTTT
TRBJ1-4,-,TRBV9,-,CASSQGGRANEKLFF,TGTGCCAGCAGCCAGGGCGGGCGCGCTAATGAAAAACTGTTTTTT
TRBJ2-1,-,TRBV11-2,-,CASSFTASGRGLNEQFF,TGTGCCAGCAGCTTTACCGCGAGTGGCAGGGGACTCAATGAGCAGTTCTTC
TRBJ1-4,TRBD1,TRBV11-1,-,CASSLALPGGTNEKLFF,TGTGCCAGCAGCTTGGCTCTTCCAGGGGGAACTAATGAAAAACTGTTTTTT
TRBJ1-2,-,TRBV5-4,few,CASSLDGSRTRYGYTF,TGTGCCAGCAGCTTGGACGGATCCCGCACCCGCTATGGCTACACCTTC
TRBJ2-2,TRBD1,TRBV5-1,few,CASSFMPGQGSTGELFF,TGCGCCAGCAGCTTCATGCCGGGACAGGGTTCCACCGGGGAGCTGTTTTTT
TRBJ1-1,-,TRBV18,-,CASSPAWYRTEAFF,TGTGCCAGCTCACCGGCTTGGTATCGCACTGAAGCTTTCTTT
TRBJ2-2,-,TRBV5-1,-,CASSLAPDNTGELFF,TGCGCCAGCAGCTTGGCCCCAGATAACACCGGGGAGCTGTTTTTT
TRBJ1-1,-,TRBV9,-,CASSVVANTEAFF,TGTGCCAGCAGCGTGGTGGCGAACACTGAAGCTTTCTTT
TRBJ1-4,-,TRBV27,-,CATTGGTNEKLFF,TGTGCCACTACGGGAGGAACTAATGAAAAACTGTTTTTT
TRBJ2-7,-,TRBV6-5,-,CASRRGLNYEQYF,TGTGCCAGCAGACGTGGACTGAACTACGAGCAGTACTTC
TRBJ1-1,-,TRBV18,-,CASSSFFGGTEAFF,TGTGCCAGCTCATCTTTTTTCGGGGGAACTGAAGCTTTCTTT
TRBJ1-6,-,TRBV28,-,CASRFPQGNNSPLHF,TGTGCCAGCAGATTTCCCCAGGGAAATAATTCACCCCTCCACTTT